A selection of T cell receptor beta chains follows, all from one sample in a study of T cells in Graves' hyperthyroidism and ophthalmopathy. In TCRdb, the multiplex PCR reads were re-called with MiXCR into one record per CDR3 protein. The data contain hundreds of thousands of distinct CDR3 sequences, 14% of them singletons. Sequenced input: blood. Source of these receptors: a woman younger than 30 with Graves' hyperthyroidism. The CDR3 runs from the conserved cysteine through the conserved F or W. D genes are given only for firm matches. Some rows mark clone size as missing; the rest say once, few, many or name a class of expanded clone.

TRBV28	TRBD2	TRBJ2-7	many	CASSTPTSGFTYEQYF	TGTGCCAGCAGTACCCCCACTAGCGGGTTCACCTACGAGCAGTACTTC
TRBV24-1	-	TRBJ2-1	many	CATSDLEADHNEQFF	TGTGCCACCAGTGATTTGGAGGCCGATCACAATGAGCAGTTCTTC
TRBV12-3/TRBV12-4	TRBD2	TRBJ2-1	few	CASSFPITSGKQFF	TGTGCCAGCAGTTTTCCGATTACTAGCGGAAAACAGTTCTTC
TRBV12-5	-	TRBJ1-1	many	CASGTNTEAFF	TGTGCTAGTGGAACTAACACTGAAGCTTTCTTT
TRBV12-3/TRBV12-4	TRBD1	TRBJ1-5	-	CASSSDRVLPQHF	TGTGCCAGCAGTTCCGACAGGGTTTTGCCCCAGCATTTT
TRBV29-1	TRBD2	TRBJ2-7	many	CSVETSGRSYEQYF	TGCAGCGTCGAGACTAGCGGGAGGTCCTACGAGCAGTACTTC
TRBV28	-	TRBJ2-3	-	CASSSTLTSDDTDAQYF	TGTGCCAGCAGTTCAACCTTGACGAGCGACGATACAGATGCGCAGTATTTT
TRBV3-1	-	TRBJ1-1	-	CASSQGAGLWNTEAFF	TGTGCCAGCAGCCAAGGAGCGGGACTGTGGAACACTGAAGCTTTCTTT
TRBV11-2	-	TRBJ2-1	many	CASSLVGVEQFF	TGTGCCAGCAGCTTGGTGGGGGTTGAGCAGTTCTTC
TRBV29-1	-	TRBJ2-1	few	CSVLFRSEGGEQFF	TGCAGCGTCCTCTTCCGTTCGGAAGGGGGTGAGCAGTTCTTC
TRBV7-9	-	TRBJ1-4	many	CASSTGQSNEKLFF	TGTGCCAGCAGCACCGGACAGTCTAATGAAAAACTGTTTTTT
TRBV5-4	-	TRBJ1-2	few	CASSPAGRPGHGYTF	TGTGCCAGCAGCCCCGCCGGACGGCCCGGGCATGGCTACACCTTC
TRBV7-2	-	TRBJ1-4	-	CASSLRRREKLFF	TGTGCCAGCAGCTTAAGGCGTCGCGAAAAACTGTTTTTT
TRBV6-1	TRBD1	TRBJ1-2	few	CASLGQGRDGYTF	TGTGCCAGCCTCGGACAGGGGCGCGATGGCTACACCTTC
TRBV28	TRBD2	TRBJ2-2	many	CASSFRLAGSWGTGELFF	TGTGCCAGCAGTTTTCGGCTAGCGGGCTCTTGGGGCACCGGGGAGCTGTTTTTT
TRBV20-1	-	TRBJ1-3	-	CSARDDVVAGSSGNTIYF	TGCAGTGCTAGAGATGACGTCGTCGCAGGAAGCTCTGGAAACACCATATATTTT
TRBV20-1	-	TRBJ2-7	many	CSAPDSPYEQYF	TGCAGTGCTCCTGACTCCCCCTACGAGCAGTACTTC
TRBV20-1	TRBD2	TRBJ2-1	many	CSASPQREEKFF	TGCAGTGCTAGCCCCCAGCGGGAGGAAAAGTTCTTC
TRBV18	-	TRBJ1-2	few	CASSPPAGPNYGYTF	TGTGCCAGCTCACCACCGGCAGGGCCCAACTATGGCTACACCTTC
TRBV20-1	TRBD2	TRBJ2-3	few	CSGRLAGGGGSTGTQYF	TGCAGTGGTCGTCTAGCGGGAGGCGGGGGAAGCACAGGTACGCAGTATTTT
TRBV11-2	-	TRBJ2-5	many	CASSFQGQETQYF	TGTGCCAGCAGCTTTCAGGGGCAAGAGACCCAGTACTTC
TRBV20-1	-	TRBJ2-3	few	CSARRAGLSTDTQYF	TGCAGTGCTAGACGGGCGGGTCTTAGCACAGATACGCAGTATTTT
TRBV19	TRBD1	TRBJ2-7	few	CASSMGTGGGYEQYF	TGTGCCAGTAGTATGGGGACAGGGGGAGGATACGAGCAGTACTTC
TRBV7-9	TRBD2	TRBJ2-7	many	CASSSGGPQNSYEQYF	TGTGCCAGCAGCTCGGGAGGGCCCCAAAACTCCTACGAGCAGTACTTC
TRBV3-1	-	TRBJ1-5	-	CASSPQRAQPRHF	TGTGCCAGCAGCCCCCAAAGGGCCCAGCCCCGGCATTTT
TRBV7-9	-	TRBJ2-7	few	CASPPPGQGPYEQYF	TGTGCCAGCCCACCCCCGGGGCAGGGACCCTACGAGCAGTACTTC